These 8 T cell receptor beta chains came from one sample sequenced in a study of CD8+ T cells in alopecia areata. Documented treatment: oral pan-JAK inhibitor, 5-10 mg twice daily. TCR sequencing used cDNA made by reverse transcription of extracted RNA. TCRdb's table, derived via immunoSEQ multiplex PCR, lists solely in-frame clones and lacks some. The data contain about 210,000 clones, roughly 66% of them seen just once; the ten biggest clones take up 0.95% to 1.5%. This specimen consisted of CD4+ T cells sorted from blood, obtained at week 44, from a patient treated with tofacitinib. The receptors were gathered from a human donor with alopecia areata.

This clone was detected only once. The V and J genes are TRBV10-3 and TRBJ2-7; D is ambiguous. CDR1 and CDR2 from the germline V gene are ENHRY and SYGVKD. CDR3 length: 11 amino acids. V lost 0 bases and J 10 bases, leaving 7 bases between the germline ends. CDR3 in DNA: TGTGCCATCAGTGAGTCAGGTACCCAGTACTTC. Translation: CAISESGTQYF.

The chain uses TRBV4-3 and TRBJ2-7, with D perhaps TRBD1 or TRBD2 (5 bases each). The CDR3 covers 16 residues. Trimming took off 3 bases at V and 2 bases at J, with 17 bases between the two ends. Germline CDR1 and CDR2: LGHNA and YSLEER. The CDR3 coding sequence is TGCGCCAGCAGCCACACCGGGGCACGAAATACCTACGAGCAGTACTTC. Translated: CASSHTGARNTYEQYF.

Points on this clone: This sample includes further DNA sequences coding for the same CDR3. The chain employs TRBV20-1 and TRBJ1-2, with D tentatively TRBD1 (6 bases). This CDR3 has 11 residues. Germline V gives CDR1 DFQATT, CDR2 SNEGSKA (reference sequence). V dropped 5 bases and J dropped 6 bases, with 10 bases sitting between them. CDR3 coding DNA: TGCAGTGCTTCCAGGGGCGATGGCTACACCTTC. Translated, it gives CSASRGDGYTF.

The chain joins TRBV29-1 to TRBJ1-2; no reliable D call. V gave up 4 bases and J gave up 3 bases, with 12 bases separating them. Germline V gives CDR1 SQVTM, CDR2 ANQGSEA. The CDR3 has 13 amino acids. The CDR3 DNA sequence: TGCAGCGTTGTCCGTGAGGCTCACTATGGCTACACCTTC. This gives the protein CSVVREAHYGYTF.

The rearrangement joins TRBV29-1 to TRBJ2-1, with D possibly matching TRBD2 (7 bases). Germline CDR1 is SQVTM and CDR2 is ANQGSEA. This CDR3 comprises 14 residues. The V end was cut by 3 bases, the J end by 10 bases, with 19 bases between. The CDR3 here is CSVERGPRAGEQFF. CDR3 nucleotide sequence: TGCAGCGTTGAGCGGGGGCCACGGGCGGGGGAGCAGTTCTTC.

This clone was seen a handful of times. V is TRBV29-1 and J is TRBJ1-4; weak D call: TRBD1 (6 bases). Trimming pared 6 bases from V and 8 bases from J, leaving 13 bases between. Germline values: CDR1 SQVTM, CDR2 ANQGSEA. This CDR3 contains 12 residues. The CDR3 DNA reads as TGCAGCGTCGGCGGACAGCGCGAAAAACTGTTTTTT. As protein: CSVGGQREKLFF.

This rearrangement joins TRBV29-1 to TRBJ1-1; D possibly corresponds to TRBD1 (5 bases). Trimming pared 3 bases from V and 1 base from J, leaving 12 bases between. Germline V gives CDR1 SQVTM, CDR2 ANQGSEA. This CDR3 region has 14 residues. The CDR3 region is CSVEIGAANTEAFF. For the CDR3, the DNA is TGCAGCGTTGAGATAGGGGCCGCGAACACTGAAGCTTTCTTT.

This chain connects TRBV29-1 to TRBJ2-2; tentative D call: TRBD1 (6 bases). The germline V and J ends were trimmed by 5 bases and 5 bases, with 12 bases remaining between them. The CDR3 totals 13 residues. Germline V gives CDR1 SQVTM, CDR2 ANQGSEA. This CDR3 is CSVNRVRTGELFF. The DNA of the CDR3 is TGCAGCGTTAACAGGGTTAGGACCGGGGAGCTGTTTTTT.